A selection of T cell receptor beta chains follows, all from one sample in a study of T cell changes during pregnancy in multiple sclerosis. Method: immunoSEQ multiplex PCR; TCRdb's copy keeps in-frame clones and lacks some. The sample holds about 76,000 clones, just over 90% seen once. The specimen comprised peripheral blood, sampled in the second trimester of pregnancy. The receptors derive from a female donor with multiple sclerosis, enrolled in a pregnancy study. The CDR3 runs from the conserved cysteine through the conserved F or W. D genes are given only for firm matches. Clone size appears in some rows only: once, few, many, or a class for an expanded clone.

d_gene: .; v_gene: TRBV7-3; j_gene: TRBJ2-1; abundance: .; CDR3nt: TGTGCCAGCAGCTTAACGTCGACTAGATCCTTCTACAATGAGCAGTTCTTC; CDR3aa: CASSLTSTRSFYNEQFF
d_gene: .; v_gene: TRBV7-8; j_gene: TRBJ2-7; abundance: once; CDR3nt: TGTGCCAGCAGCTTAATTTGGGCCGCCGGCTACGAGCAGTACTTC; CDR3aa: CASSLIWAAGYEQYF
d_gene: .; v_gene: TRBV19; j_gene: TRBJ1-6; abundance: .; CDR3nt: TGTGCCAGTGCCGAGTGGACAGAGCGGTCACCCCTCCACTTT; CDR3aa: CASAEWTERSPLHF
d_gene: TRBD1; v_gene: TRBV10-2; j_gene: TRBJ2-5; abundance: .; CDR3nt: TGCGCCAGCAGCACAGGGGTAGAGACCCAGTACTTC; CDR3aa: CASSTGVETQYF
d_gene: .; v_gene: TRBV6-5; j_gene: TRBJ2-1; abundance: once; CDR3nt: TGTGCCAGCCAAACCCGGTGGTCCAGGGCCCATGAGCAGTTCTTC; CDR3aa: CASQTRWSRAHEQFF
d_gene: TRBD1; v_gene: TRBV10-2; j_gene: TRBJ1-3; abundance: .; CDR3nt: TGCGCCACGGGCGGGGGGACAGGGGAGAGCACCATATATTTT; CDR3aa: CATGGGTGESTIYF
d_gene: .; v_gene: TRBV6-5; j_gene: TRBJ1-3; abundance: .; CDR3nt: TGTGCCAGCAGCCCGACAGCCTCCTCTGGAAACACCATATATTTT; CDR3aa: CASSPTASSGNTIYF
d_gene: .; v_gene: TRBV27; j_gene: TRBJ1-6; abundance: .; CDR3nt: TGTGCCAGCAGTTTATCTAGGGGCCAATTTGCTGATTCACCCCTCCACTTT; CDR3aa: CASSLSRGQFADSPLHF
d_gene: .; v_gene: TRBV2; j_gene: TRBJ1-5; abundance: once; CDR3nt: TGTGCCAGCACCTACGCGGGGAATCAGCCCCAGCATTTT; CDR3aa: CASTYAGNQPQHF
d_gene: .; v_gene: TRBV20-1; j_gene: TRBJ2-2; abundance: once; CDR3nt: TGCAGTTTAGAGCGGCACGGGGAGCTGTTTTTT; CDR3aa: CSLERHGELFF
d_gene: TRBD1; v_gene: TRBV15; j_gene: TRBJ1-6; abundance: .; CDR3nt: TGTGCCACCAGCGGACGGACAGGGAGCTCCTATAATTCACCCCTCCACTTT; CDR3aa: CATSGRTGSSYNSPLHF
d_gene: TRBD2; v_gene: TRBV13; j_gene: TRBJ2-1; abundance: .; CDR3nt: TGTGCCAGCAGGGAACGGTCTAGCGGGGGGGCTGAGCAGTTCTTC; CDR3aa: CASRERSSGGAEQFF
d_gene: .; v_gene: TRBV7-3; j_gene: TRBJ2-2; abundance: once; CDR3nt: TGTGCCAGCAGCTTGGCCGTTCTCGCGAACACCGGGGAGCTGTTTTTT; CDR3aa: CASSLAVLANTGELFF
d_gene: .; v_gene: TRBV6-1; j_gene: TRBJ1-5; abundance: few; CDR3nt: TGTGCCAGCAGTGAATCGGCAGGAACGGGACAGCCCCAGCATTTT; CDR3aa: CASSESAGTGQPQHF
d_gene: .; v_gene: TRBV18; j_gene: TRBJ1-3; abundance: .; CDR3nt: TGTGCCAGCTCACCACGCGCTGAGTCTGGAAACACCATATATTTT; CDR3aa: CASSPRAESGNTIYF
d_gene: .; v_gene: TRBV2; j_gene: TRBJ1-6; abundance: .; CDR3nt: TGTGCCAGCAGTGTACGGCAGGGGTCGGTTTCACCTCTCCACTTT; CDR3aa: CASSVRQGSVSPLHF
d_gene: TRBD2; v_gene: TRBV9; j_gene: TRBJ2-1; abundance: .; CDR3nt: TGTGCCAGCAGCGTAGATGGGGGGGATTACAATGAGCAGTTCTTC; CDR3aa: CASSVDGGDYNEQFF
d_gene: .; v_gene: TRBV6-5; j_gene: TRBJ1-6; abundance: .; CDR3nt: TGTGCCAGCAGTTATTTCTTACAGTCAAATTCACCCCTCCACTTT; CDR3aa: CASSYFLQSNSPLHF
d_gene: .; v_gene: TRBV9; j_gene: TRBJ1-2; abundance: .; CDR3nt: TGTGCCAGCACCCGGGGGGCCAGCGGCTACACCTTC; CDR3aa: CASTRGASGYTF
d_gene: TRBD1; v_gene: TRBV5-1; j_gene: TRBJ1-2; abundance: .; CDR3nt: TGCGCCAGCAGCTTGGGACAGGGGAACTATGGCTACACCTTC; CDR3aa: CASSLGQGNYGYTF
d_gene: .; v_gene: TRBV14; j_gene: TRBJ1-2; abundance: .; CDR3nt: TGTGCCAGCAGCCAAGACCTATGGGGCTACACCTTC; CDR3aa: CASSQDLWGYTF
d_gene: TRBD2; v_gene: TRBV6-4; j_gene: TRBJ2-1; abundance: .; CDR3nt: TGTGCCAGCAGTGGCTTAGCGGGAGGGCCTGCCAATGAGCAGTTCTTC; CDR3aa: CASSGLAGGPANEQFF
d_gene: TRBD2; v_gene: TRBV2; j_gene: TRBJ2-7; abundance: .; CDR3nt: TGTGCCTGCGGGGGACTAGCGGGAACCTACGAGCAGTACTTC; CDR3aa: CACGGLAGTYEQYF
d_gene: .; v_gene: TRBV21-1; j_gene: TRBJ2-2; abundance: .; CDR3nt: TGTGCCAGCAGGAGGATATGCGGGCACACCGGGGAGCTGTTTTTT; CDR3aa: CASRRICGHTGELFF
d_gene: .; v_gene: TRBV7-2; j_gene: TRBJ1-2; abundance: .; CDR3nt: TGTGCCAGCAGCTTAGAGGCGACAGCCCTCTATGGCTACACCTTC; CDR3aa: CASSLEATALYGYTF
d_gene: .; v_gene: TRBV9; j_gene: TRBJ2-7; abundance: .; CDR3nt: TGTGCCAGCAGCGTAGGCATAGGGGCCGGCGAGCAGTACTTC; CDR3aa: CASSVGIGAGEQYF
d_gene: TRBD1; v_gene: TRBV27; j_gene: TRBJ1-5; abundance: .; CDR3nt: TGTGCCAGCAGTTTAGGGACAGGGGGGGATCAGCCCCAGCATTTT; CDR3aa: CASSLGTGGDQPQHF
d_gene: .; v_gene: TRBV10-3; j_gene: TRBJ2-1; abundance: .; CDR3nt: TGTGCCATAACTAGTTCCTTCTCCTACAATGAGCAGTTCTTC; CDR3aa: CAITSSFSYNEQFF
d_gene: .; v_gene: TRBV5-6; j_gene: TRBJ1-5; abundance: .; CDR3nt: TGTGCCAGCAGCTTAAGAGCGCATAGCAATCAGCCCCAGCATTTT; CDR3aa: CASSLRAHSNQPQHF
d_gene: TRBD1; v_gene: TRBV9; j_gene: TRBJ1-3; abundance: .; CDR3nt: TGTGCCAGCACCCAGGGGGCGGCAGGCCACTCTGGAAACACCATATATTTT; CDR3aa: CASTQGAAGHSGNTIYF
d_gene: .; v_gene: TRBV30; j_gene: TRBJ1-2; abundance: .; CDR3nt: TGTGCCTGGAGTGTGAACAGGGAAATTTACACCTTC; CDR3aa: CAWSVNREIYTF
d_gene: .; v_gene: TRBV2; j_gene: TRBJ2-2; abundance: .; CDR3nt: TGTGCCAGCACCATATCCCGTAGTACCGGGGAGCTGTTTTTT; CDR3aa: CASTISRSTGELFF
d_gene: TRBD2; v_gene: TRBV18; j_gene: TRBJ2-7; abundance: .; CDR3nt: TGTGCCAGCTCACCTGGGGGGGGACCCTACGAGCAGTACTTC; CDR3aa: CASSPGGGPYEQYF
d_gene: TRBD2; v_gene: TRBV4-1; j_gene: TRBJ2-7; abundance: .; CDR3nt: TGCGCCAGCAGCCAATGGCTAGCGGAGATCTACGAGCAGTACTTC; CDR3aa: CASSQWLAEIYEQYF
d_gene: .; v_gene: TRBV9; j_gene: TRBJ1-1; abundance: .; CDR3nt: TGTGCCAGCAGCCACGCACCGACAGAGAACACTGAAGCTTTCTTT; CDR3aa: CASSHAPTENTEAFF
d_gene: .; v_gene: TRBV2; j_gene: TRBJ1-2; abundance: .; CDR3nt: TGTGCCAGCAGTGATGTGGGCAACTATGGCTACACCTTC; CDR3aa: CASSDVGNYGYTF
d_gene: .; v_gene: TRBV6-1; j_gene: TRBJ1-1; abundance: .; CDR3nt: TGTGCCAGCATTAGGTTCCGGGACACTGAAGCTTTCTTT; CDR3aa: CASIRFRDTEAFF
d_gene: TRBD1; v_gene: TRBV10-3; j_gene: TRBJ2-7; abundance: .; CDR3nt: TGTGCCATCAGGGGGGACAGCTCCTACGAGCAGTACTTC; CDR3aa: CAIRGDSSYEQYF
d_gene: .; v_gene: TRBV6-6; j_gene: TRBJ1-1; abundance: .; CDR3nt: TGTGCCAGCACCCCGACGGAGTACACTGAAGCTTTCTTT; CDR3aa: CASTPTEYTEAFF
d_gene: .; v_gene: TRBV15; j_gene: TRBJ2-5; abundance: .; CDR3nt: TGTGCCACCAGCAGAGCTACGGGACACATCCAAGAGACCCAGTACTTC; CDR3aa: CATSRATGHIQETQYF
d_gene: TRBD1; v_gene: TRBV5-8; j_gene: TRBJ1-5; abundance: .; CDR3nt: TGTGCCAGCAGCCAAGGCCCAGGGGGCCAGCCCCAGCATTTT; CDR3aa: CASSQGPGGQPQHF
d_gene: TRBD2; v_gene: TRBV7-7; j_gene: TRBJ2-7; abundance: .; CDR3nt: TGTGCTAGCAGCTTAGCGACTAGCGACGAGCAGTACTTC; CDR3aa: CASSLATSDEQYF
d_gene: .; v_gene: TRBV9; j_gene: TRBJ2-1; abundance: .; CDR3nt: TGTGCCAGCAGCGCCGACTCCTTCTACAATGAGCAGTTCTTC; CDR3aa: CASSADSFYNEQFF
d_gene: .; v_gene: TRBV19; j_gene: TRBJ1-2; abundance: .; CDR3nt: TGTGCCAGTATGAAGGGGATCTATGGCTACACCTTC; CDR3aa: CASMKGIYGYTF
d_gene: TRBD1; v_gene: TRBV5-6; j_gene: TRBJ2-7; abundance: once; CDR3nt: TGTGCCAGCAGCCGGGGACAGGGGAGGTGGGAGCAGTACTTC; CDR3aa: CASSRGQGRWEQYF
d_gene: TRBD1; v_gene: TRBV30; j_gene: TRBJ1-1; abundance: .; CDR3nt: TGTGCCTGGAGCAGGGGGACGGGGAACACTGAAGCTTTCTTT; CDR3aa: CAWSRGTGNTEAFF
d_gene: .; v_gene: TRBV6-6; j_gene: TRBJ2-1; abundance: .; CDR3nt: TGTGCCAGCAGCCCGGCCAGGGCCGCCTACAATGAGCAGTTCTTC; CDR3aa: CASSPARAAYNEQFF
d_gene: TRBD2; v_gene: TRBV7-9; j_gene: TRBJ2-3; abundance: once; CDR3nt: TGTGCCAGCAGCCTCCTATCGGGACTAGCGACAGATACGCAGTATTTT; CDR3aa: CASSLLSGLATDTQYF
d_gene: .; v_gene: TRBV5-1; j_gene: TRBJ2-3; abundance: .; CDR3nt: TGCGCCAGCAGCTTGGTGGGGGCCCGCACAGATACGCAGTATTTT; CDR3aa: CASSLVGARTDTQYF
d_gene: .; v_gene: TRBV7-9; j_gene: TRBJ2-7; abundance: .; CDR3nt: TGTGCCAGCGCGGGACTCAACCCCTACGAGCAGTACTTC; CDR3aa: CASAGLNPYEQYF
d_gene: .; v_gene: TRBV29-1; j_gene: TRBJ1-1; abundance: .; CDR3nt: TGCAGCGTTGTCGGGGAGGGGGAAAAAGCTTTCTTT; CDR3aa: CSVVGEGEKAFF
d_gene: .; v_gene: TRBV9; j_gene: TRBJ2-2; abundance: .; CDR3nt: TGTGCCAGCAGCGTAGGTTCCGGGACCGGGGAGCTGTTTTTT; CDR3aa: CASSVGSGTGELFF
d_gene: .; v_gene: TRBV2; j_gene: TRBJ1-1; abundance: .; CDR3nt: TGTGCCAGCCGAGAGGGGGGGCGGAGTAATACTAACACTGAAGCTTTCTTT; CDR3aa: CASREGGRSNTNTEAFF
d_gene: TRBD2; v_gene: TRBV9; j_gene: TRBJ2-3; abundance: .; CDR3nt: TGTGCCAGCAGCGGGATTTCCCGGGGGGGCCGAGCAGATACGCAGTATTTT; CDR3aa: CASSGISRGGRADTQYF